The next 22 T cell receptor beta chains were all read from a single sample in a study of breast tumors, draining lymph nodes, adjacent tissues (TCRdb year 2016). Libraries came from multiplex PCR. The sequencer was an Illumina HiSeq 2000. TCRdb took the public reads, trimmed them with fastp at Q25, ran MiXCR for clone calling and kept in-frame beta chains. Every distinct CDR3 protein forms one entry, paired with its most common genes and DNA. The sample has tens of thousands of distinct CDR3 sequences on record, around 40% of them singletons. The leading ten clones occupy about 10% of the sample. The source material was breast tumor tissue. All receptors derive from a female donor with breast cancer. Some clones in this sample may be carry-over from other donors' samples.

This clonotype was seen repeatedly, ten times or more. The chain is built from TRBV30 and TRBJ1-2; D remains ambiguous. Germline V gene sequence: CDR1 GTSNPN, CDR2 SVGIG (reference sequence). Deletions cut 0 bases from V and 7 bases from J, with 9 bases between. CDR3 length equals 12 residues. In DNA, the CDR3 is TGTGCCTGGAGTGTACAAGGGCCTGGCTACACCTTC. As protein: CAWSVQGPGYTF.

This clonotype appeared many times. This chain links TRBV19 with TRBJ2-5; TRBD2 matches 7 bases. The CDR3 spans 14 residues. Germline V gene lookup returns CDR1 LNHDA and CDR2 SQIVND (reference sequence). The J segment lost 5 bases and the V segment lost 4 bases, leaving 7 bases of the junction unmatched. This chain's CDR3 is CASSNPGEGETQYF. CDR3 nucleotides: TGTGCCAGTAGTAACCCGGGGGAGGGGGAGACCCAGTACTTC.

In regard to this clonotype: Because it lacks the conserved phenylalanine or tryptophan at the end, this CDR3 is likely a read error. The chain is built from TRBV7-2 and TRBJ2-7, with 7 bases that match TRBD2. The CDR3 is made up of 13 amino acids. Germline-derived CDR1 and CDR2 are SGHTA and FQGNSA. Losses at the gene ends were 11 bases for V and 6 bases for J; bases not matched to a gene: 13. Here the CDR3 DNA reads TGTGCCGGCACCCCAGTAGAGCGGGGCGAGCAGTACCTC. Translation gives CAGTPVERGEQYL.

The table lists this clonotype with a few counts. DNA for the CDR3: TGTGCCAGCAGTTTATCGGGGACGGAGACCCAGTACTTC. It yields the protein CASSLSGTETQYF. The chain carries TRBV27 and TRBJ2-5; D possibly uses TRBD1 or TRBD2 (5 bases each). The CDR3 is 13 residues long. Germline V gene sequence: CDR1 MNHEY, CDR2 SMNVEV (reference sequence). V was clipped by 0 bases and J by 5 bases, with 7 bases between them.

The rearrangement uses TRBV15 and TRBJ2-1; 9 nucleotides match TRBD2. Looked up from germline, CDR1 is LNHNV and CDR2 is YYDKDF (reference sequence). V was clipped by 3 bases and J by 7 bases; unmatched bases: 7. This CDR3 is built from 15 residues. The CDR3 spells CATSSLAGAINEQFF. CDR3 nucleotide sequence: TGTGCCACCAGCAGCTTAGCGGGAGCAATTAATGAGCAGTTCTTC.

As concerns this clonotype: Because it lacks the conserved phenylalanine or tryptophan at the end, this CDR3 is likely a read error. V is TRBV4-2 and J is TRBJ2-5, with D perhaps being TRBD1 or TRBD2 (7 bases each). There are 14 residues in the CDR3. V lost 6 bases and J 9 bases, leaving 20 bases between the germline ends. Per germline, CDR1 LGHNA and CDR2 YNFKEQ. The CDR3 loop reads CASSATPGGEAQYL. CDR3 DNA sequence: TGTGCCAGCAGTGCCACTCCAGGGGGGGAGGCCCAGTACCTC.

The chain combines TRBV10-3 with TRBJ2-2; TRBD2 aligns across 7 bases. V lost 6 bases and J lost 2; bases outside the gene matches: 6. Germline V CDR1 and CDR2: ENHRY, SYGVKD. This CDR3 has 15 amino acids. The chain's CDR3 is CAISVGEGNTGELFF. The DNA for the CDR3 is TGTGCCATCAGCGTGGGGGAGGGCAACACCGGGGAGCTGTTTTTT.

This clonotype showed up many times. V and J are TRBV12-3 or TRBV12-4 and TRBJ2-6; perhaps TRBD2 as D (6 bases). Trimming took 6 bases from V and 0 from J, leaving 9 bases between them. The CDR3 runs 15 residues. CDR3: CASRRDVSGANVLTF. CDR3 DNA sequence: TGTGCCAGCAGGCGGGACGTCTCTGGGGCCAACGTCCTGACTTTC.

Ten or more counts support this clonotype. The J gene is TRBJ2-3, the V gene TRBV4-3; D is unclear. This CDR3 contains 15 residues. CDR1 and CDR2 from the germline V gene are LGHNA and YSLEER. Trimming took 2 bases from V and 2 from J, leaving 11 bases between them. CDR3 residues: CASSQTQEPTDTQYF. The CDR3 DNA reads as TGCGCCAGCAGCCAAACTCAAGAGCCCACAGATACGCAGTATTTT.

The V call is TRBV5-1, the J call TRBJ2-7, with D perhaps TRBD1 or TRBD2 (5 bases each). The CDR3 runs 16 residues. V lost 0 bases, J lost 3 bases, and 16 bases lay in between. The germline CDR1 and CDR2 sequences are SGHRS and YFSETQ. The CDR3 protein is CASSLAWPGGSYEQYF. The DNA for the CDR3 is TGCGCCAGCAGCTTGGCATGGCCTGGGGGAAGCTACGAGCAGTACTTC.

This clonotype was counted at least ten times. Here the CDR3 DNA reads TGTGCCAGCAGTCTCGGACAGGGAGAGAAGCCCCAGCATTTT. Translation: CASSLGQGEKPQHF. The rearrangement joins TRBV28 to TRBJ1-5; TRBD1 aligns across 8 bases. The CDR3 runs to 14 residues. The ends lost 5 bases at V and 8 bases at J; junction bases unmatched: 8. Germline CDR1 reads MDHEN; CDR2 reads SYDVKM.

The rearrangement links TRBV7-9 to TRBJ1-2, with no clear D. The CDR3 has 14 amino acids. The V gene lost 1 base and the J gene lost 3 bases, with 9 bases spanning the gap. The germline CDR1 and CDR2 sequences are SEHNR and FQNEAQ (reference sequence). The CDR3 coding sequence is TGTGCCAGCAGCTTAGGCTCTTCGGACTATGGCTACACCTTC. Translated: CASSLGSSDYGYTF.

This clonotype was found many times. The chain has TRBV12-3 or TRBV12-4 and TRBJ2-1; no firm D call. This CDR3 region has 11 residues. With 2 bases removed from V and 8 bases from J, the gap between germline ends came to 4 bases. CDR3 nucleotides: TGTGCCAGCAGTTTAAAGGATGAGCAGTTCTTC. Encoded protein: CASSLKDEQFF.

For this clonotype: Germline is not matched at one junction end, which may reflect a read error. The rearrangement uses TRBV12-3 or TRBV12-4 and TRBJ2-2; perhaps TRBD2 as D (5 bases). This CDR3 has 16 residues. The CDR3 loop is CASRLGLSANTGKLLF. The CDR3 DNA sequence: TGTGCCAGCAGATTAGGTCTGTCCGCGAACACCGGGAAGCTGCTTTTT.

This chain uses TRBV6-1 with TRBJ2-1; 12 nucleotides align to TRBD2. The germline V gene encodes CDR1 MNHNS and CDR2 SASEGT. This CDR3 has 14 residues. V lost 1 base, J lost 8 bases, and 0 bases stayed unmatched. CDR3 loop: CASSEGLAGDEQFF. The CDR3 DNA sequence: TGTGCCAGCAGTGAAGGACTAGCGGGAGATGAGCAGTTCTTC.

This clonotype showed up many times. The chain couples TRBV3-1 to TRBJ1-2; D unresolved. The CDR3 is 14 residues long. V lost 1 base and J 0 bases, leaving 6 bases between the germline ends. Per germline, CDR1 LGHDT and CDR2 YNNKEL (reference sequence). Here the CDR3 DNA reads TGTGCCAGCAGCCAAGGGGCGGCTAACTATGGCTACACCTTC. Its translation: CASSQGAANYGYTF.

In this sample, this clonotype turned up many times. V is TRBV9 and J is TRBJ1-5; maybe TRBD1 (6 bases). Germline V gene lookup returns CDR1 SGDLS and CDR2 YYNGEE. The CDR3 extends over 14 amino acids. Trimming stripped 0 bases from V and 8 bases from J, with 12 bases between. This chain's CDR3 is CASSVEGGREPQHF. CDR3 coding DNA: TGTGCCAGCAGCGTAGAAGGGGGTAGGGAGCCCCAGCATTTT.

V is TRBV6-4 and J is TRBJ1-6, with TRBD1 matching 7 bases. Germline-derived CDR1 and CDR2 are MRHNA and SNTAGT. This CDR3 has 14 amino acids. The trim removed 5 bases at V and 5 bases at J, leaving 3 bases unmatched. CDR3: CASSRQGHNSPLHF. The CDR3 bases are TGTGCCAGCAGTAGACAGGGTCATAATTCACCCCTCCACTTT.

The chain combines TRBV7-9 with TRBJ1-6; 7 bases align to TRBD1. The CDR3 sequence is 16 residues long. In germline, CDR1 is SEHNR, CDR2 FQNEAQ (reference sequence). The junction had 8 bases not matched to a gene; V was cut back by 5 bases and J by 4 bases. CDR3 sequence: CASSAGGTDYNSPLHF. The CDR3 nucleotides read TGTGCCAGCAGCGCAGGCGGGACAGATTATAATTCACCCCTCCACTTT.

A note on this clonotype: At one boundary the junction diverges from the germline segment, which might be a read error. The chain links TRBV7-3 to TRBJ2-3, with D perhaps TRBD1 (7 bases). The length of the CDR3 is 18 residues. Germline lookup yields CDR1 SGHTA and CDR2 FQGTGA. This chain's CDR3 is CASSSRSDGGQSTHTQYF. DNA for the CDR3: TGTGCCAGCAGCTCAAGATCGGACGGGGGACAGAGCACACATACGCAGTATTTT.

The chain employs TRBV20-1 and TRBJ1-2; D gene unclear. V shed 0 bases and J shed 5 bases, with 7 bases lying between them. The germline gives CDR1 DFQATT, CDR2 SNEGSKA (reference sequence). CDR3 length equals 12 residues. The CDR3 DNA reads TGCAGTGCTAGAGAGCAGAATTATGGCTACACCTTC. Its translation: CSAREQNYGYTF.

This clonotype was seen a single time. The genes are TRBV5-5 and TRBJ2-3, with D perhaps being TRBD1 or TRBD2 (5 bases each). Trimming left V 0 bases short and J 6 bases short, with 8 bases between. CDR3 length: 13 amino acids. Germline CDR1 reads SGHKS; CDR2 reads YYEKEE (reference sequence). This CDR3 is CASSLGWGDTQYF. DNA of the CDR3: TGTGCCAGCAGCTTGGGTTGGGGGGATACGCAGTATTTT.